Listed below are T cell receptor beta chains from one sample, sequenced in a study of CD8+ T cells in alopecia areata. The repertoire was sequenced with immunoSEQ multiplex PCR; TCRdb's copy has only in-frame clones and lacks some. The sample carries 150,000 to 200,000 clones, around three fifths recorded once. This specimen consisted of CD4+ T cells sorted from blood, obtained at week 24, from a patient treated with tofacitinib. The receptors here all came from a human donor with alopecia areata. Both conserved end residues are part of each CDR3. The order of the fields is CDR3 length, J gene, D gene, clone size, V gene, CDR3 protein, CDR3 DNA. D genes are given only for firm matches. Clone size is not always given. Where it is, it says once, few, many or a class for expanded clones.

15	TRBJ1-4	.	.	TRBV14	CASSQGAGIKEKLFF	TGTGCCAGCAGCCAAGGGGCAGGGATTAAGGAAAAACTGTTTTTT
11	TRBJ2-1	.	.	TRBV30	CAWSATEEQFF	TGTGCCTGGAGTGCTACGGAGGAGCAGTTCTTC
14	TRBJ1-1	TRBD1	.	TRBV29-1	CSADSTGTNTEAFF	TGCAGCGCAGACTCGACAGGGACGAACACTGAAGCTTTCTTT
13	TRBJ2-7	.	.	TRBV7-2	CASSLDQWYEQYF	TGTGCCAGCAGCTTAGACCAATGGTACGAGCAGTACTTC
13	TRBJ2-5	.	.	TRBV29-1	CSVGVMVQETQYF	TGCAGCGTGGGAGTAATGGTACAAGAGACCCAGTACTTC
16	TRBJ2-7	TRBD1	.	TRBV11-2	CASSLTTGPLYYEQYF	TGTGCCAGCAGCTTAACGACAGGGCCCCTCTATTACGAGCAGTACTTC
15	TRBJ2-3	.	few	TRBV9	CASSVEQISTDTQYF	TGTGCCAGCAGCGTAGAACAGATAAGCACAGATACGCAGTATTTT
13	TRBJ2-3	.	.	TRBV28	CASSLLSPDTQYF	TGTGCCAGCAGTCTCCTGTCTCCAGATACGCAGTATTTT
15	TRBJ1-2	.	few	TRBV19	CASSIAHDSNYGYTF	TGTGCCAGTAGTATAGCGCACGATTCTAACTATGGCTACACCTTC
17	TRBJ1-5	.	.	TRBV5-1	CASIPRPDRSSNQPQHF	TGCGCCAGCATACCCCGACCGGACAGAAGTAGCAATCAGCCCCAGCATTTT
15	TRBJ1-6	TRBD1	.	TRBV15	CATAVRTGPNSPLHF	TGTGCCACCGCTGTCCGGACAGGGCCCAATTCACCCCTCCACTTT
14	TRBJ1-6	.	.	TRBV2	CASRQVMRNSPLHF	TGTGCCAGCAGACAGGTTATGCGAAATTCACCCCTCCACTTT
13	TRBJ1-2	TRBD1	few	TRBV18	CASSFGTGEGYTF	TGTGCCAGCTCCTTCGGGACAGGGGAAGGCTACACCTTC
14	TRBJ1-6	.	.	TRBV13	CASSGVQVNSPLHF	TGTGCCAGCAGTGGAGTCCAGGTGAATTCACCCCTCCACTTT
15	TRBJ2-7	TRBD1	.	TRBV5-1	CASSLGNRGRQEEYF	TGCGCCAGCAGCTTGGGGAACAGGGGACGACAGGAGGAGTACTTC
14	TRBJ2-7	TRBD1	once	TRBV7-8	CASSINRGVYEQYF	TGTGCCAGCAGCATTAACAGGGGAGTTTACGAGCAGTACTTC
13	TRBJ1-1	.	.	TRBV29-1	CSVLAQGRAEAFF	TGCAGCGTGCTGGCCCAGGGGAGGGCTGAAGCTTTCTTT
14	TRBJ1-2	.	.	TRBV4-3	CASSQDDGYYGYTF	TGCGCCAGCAGCCAAGATGACGGTTACTATGGCTACACCTTC
17	TRBJ1-1	.	.	TRBV5-1	CASSLRGGDSFRTEAFF	TGCGCCAGCAGCTTACGCGGGGGAGATAGTTTTCGCACTGAAGCTTTCTTT
13	TRBJ2-3	.	.	TRBV2	CASSERLGYTQYF	TGTGCCAGCAGTGAACGTCTGGGTTATACGCAGTATTTT
15	TRBJ1-5	TRBD1	.	TRBV25-1	CASKTGQLSNQPQHF	TGTGCCAGCAAAACGGGACAGCTTAGCAATCAGCCCCAGCATTTT
15	TRBJ2-1	TRBD2	few	TRBV4-3	CASSHTSGVYNEQFF	TGCGCCAGCAGCCACACTAGCGGGGTATACAATGAGCAGTTCTTC
13	TRBJ1-5	.	few	TRBV29-1	CSVGAGSNQPQHF	TGCAGCGTGGGAGCTGGTAGCAATCAGCCCCAGCATTTT
14	TRBJ1-1	.	.	TRBV5-1	CASSTSGTGNGAFF	TGCGCCAGCAGCACGTCCGGGACGGGGAACGGAGCTTTCTTT
13	TRBJ1-4	.	.	TRBV29-1	CSVFWVSGEKLFF	TGCAGCGTTTTCTGGGTTTCGGGTGAAAAACTGTTTTTT
18	TRBJ2-7	TRBD1	.	TRBV11-2	CASSPSLSKTGVPKEQYF	TGTGCCAGCAGCCCCTCGCTATCCAAGACAGGGGTCCCTAAAGAGCAGTACTTC
13	TRBJ1-1	.	.	TRBV29-1	CSVYQTMNTEAFF	TGCAGCGTTTACCAGACTATGAACACTGAAGCTTTCTTT
19	TRBJ2-6	.	.	TRBV4-3	CASSQEAGARSSGANVLTF	TGCGCCAGCAGCCAGGAGGCAGGGGCCCGGTCCTCTGGGGCCAACGTCCTGACTTTC
17	TRBJ2-5	.	.	TRBV4-3	CASSQGSRRELQETQYF	TGCGCCAGCAGCCAAGGCTCGAGACGAGAGCTCCAAGAGACCCAGTACTTC
13	TRBJ1-1	.	.	TRBV29-1	CSVEDGGSLRAFF	TGCAGCGTTGAAGATGGAGGGTCCTTGAGAGCTTTCTTT
12	TRBJ1-2	TRBD1	once	TRBV29-1	CSVAGQYYGYTF	TGCAGCGTAGCGGGACAGTACTATGGCTACACCTTC
16	TRBJ2-1	.	many	TRBV29-1	CSVTNFARATYNEQFF	TGCAGCGTTACAAATTTCGCCCGCGCGACCTACAATGAGCAGTTCTTC
14	TRBJ1-1	.	.	TRBV13	CASSWTAEVTEAFF	TGTGCCAGCAGCTGGACAGCGGAAGTCACTGAAGCTTTCTTT
14	TRBJ1-1	.	.	TRBV6-5	CASSRQVMNTEAFF	TGTGCCAGCAGTAGACAGGTAATGAACACTGAAGCTTTCTTT
14	TRBJ1-5	TRBD1	.	TRBV30	CAWSKDRVAQPQHF	TGTGCCTGGAGTAAGGACAGGGTAGCGCAGCCCCAGCATTTT
16	TRBJ2-5	TRBD1	few	TRBV9	CASSVGGDRLQETQYF	TGTGCCAGCAGCGTAGGAGGGGACAGGCTCCAAGAGACCCAGTACTTC
14	TRBJ1-1	TRBD1	few	TRBV29-1	CSVNPRQGNTEAFF	TGCAGCGTCAACCCCCGACAGGGGAACACTGAAGCTTTCTTT
14	TRBJ2-3	TRBD2	.	TRBV29-1	CSVPRGGLTDTQYF	TGCAGCGTACCCCGGGGGGGCCTCACAGATACGCAGTATTTT
15	TRBJ2-1	TRBD2	few	TRBV7-2	CASSSHSGGRNEQFF	TGTGCCAGCAGCTCCCATAGCGGGGGTAGGAATGAGCAGTTCTTC
18	TRBJ2-1	TRBD2	.	TRBV15	CATSRTPILAGDYNEQFF	TGTGCCACCAGCAGGACTCCCATTCTAGCGGGGGATTACAATGAGCAGTTCTTC
12	TRBJ2-5	.	few	TRBV29-1	CSARVYQETQYF	TGCAGCGCTCGGGTATACCAAGAGACCCAGTACTTC
16	TRBJ2-2	.	.	TRBV27	CASTPSGLGITGELFF	TGTGCCAGCACCCCTTCGGGTCTCGGAATCACCGGGGAGCTGTTTTTT
13	TRBJ1-1	.	few	TRBV7-3	CASSFQENTEAFF	TGTGCCAGCAGCTTTCAGGAGAACACTGAAGCTTTCTTT
12	TRBJ2-7	TRBD1	few	TRBV29-1	CSVLTGIYEQYF	TGCAGCGTCCTGACAGGGATCTACGAGCAGTACTTC
14	TRBJ2-3	.	few	TRBV10-3	CAISLQGFTDTQYF	TGTGCCATCAGTCTCCAGGGTTTCACAGATACGCAGTATTTT
16	TRBJ2-1	TRBD1	.	TRBV9	CASSVGLGQAAPQQFF	TGTGCCAGCAGCGTAGGGTTGGGACAGGCGGCTCCCCAGCAGTTCTTC
13	TRBJ1-1	TRBD1	few	TRBV29-1	CSVGTGLSTEAFF	TGCAGCGTGGGGACAGGGTTGAGCACTGAAGCTTTCTTT
18	TRBJ2-7	.	.	TRBV5-6	CASSFSTMTPPRSYEQYF	TGTGCCAGCAGCTTTTCAACTATGACTCCCCCGAGGTCCTACGAGCAGTACTTC
15	TRBJ2-2	.	.	TRBV7-2	CASSSTGILTGELFF	TGTGCCAGCAGCTCCACAGGGATCTTAACCGGGGAGCTGTTTTTT